Listed below are T cell receptor beta chains from one sample, sequenced in a study of blood T cell repertoires in COVID-19. The table came from immunoSEQ multiplex PCR; TCRdb's copy has only in-frame clones and leaves some out. The sample contains about 90,000 clones, 72% of which appear only once. The sample was peripheral blood. The source is a woman of 80 years or more with acute or convalescent COVID-19. Each CDR3 is given with its conserved first and last residue. The D gene is left open where the match is weak.

V gene | D gene | CDR3 protein
TRBV6-2/TRBV6-3 | NA | CASSYPGSTGDTQYF
TRBV12-5 | NA | CASGLVRGGTEAFF
TRBV10-3 | NA | CAISESSGSDTQYF
TRBV6-6 | TRBD1 | CASTTGAFNQPQHF
TRBV18 | NA | CASSPPLQETQYF
TRBV5-7 | TRBD1 | CASSLDRGPYEQYF
TRBV7-2 | TRBD1 | CASSLNRGTEAFF
TRBV4-3 | TRBD1 | CASSQDTPDRGIWNEQFF
TRBV6-5 | NA | CASWTPGHTYGYTF
TRBV9 | NA | CASSVVGAPNEKLFF
TRBV29-1 | TRBD1 | CSAVRGLGAEKLFF
TRBV3-1/TRBV3-2 | NA | CASSQRLQSTYEQYF
TRBV18 | NA | CASSPGGQDTEAFF
TRBV19 | NA | CASSINRRMNTEAFF
TRBV5-6 | NA | CASSLWVGKGLLSYEQYF
TRBV7-2 | NA | CASSLLGVSGELFF
TRBV12-3/TRBV12-4 | NA | CASSTDGTEAFF
TRBV6-5 | NA | CASDIPYWNTEAFF
TRBV9 | TRBD1 | CASRQGANTGELFF
TRBV5-1 | TRBD1 | CASSLGTGLNSPLHF
TRBV5-4 | TRBD2 | CASSVRLAGGTDTQYF
TRBV28 | NA | CASGLGDSNYGYTF
TRBV5-8 | TRBD1 | CASRWTGLSGGNGYTF
TRBV7-9 | TRBD2 | CASSLGASGVDTQYF
TRBV7-3 | NA | CASSSGAGSGYTF
TRBV15 | NA | CATSREAGMNTEAFF
TRBV7-2 | NA | CASSLGTSYLETQYF
TRBV18 | TRBD1 | CASSPFDRGYGYTF
TRBV15 | NA | CATQEGTSTDTQYF
TRBV7-2 | NA | CASSLGRYYGYTF
TRBV6-5 | NA | CASSYQGLNEKLFF
TRBV6-6 | NA | CASIALAAFGELFF
TRBV5-1 | TRBD1 | CASPKSTGTGYLSGANVLTF
TRBV7-9 | TRBD1 | CASRGQGALNYGYTF
TRBV2 | NA | CASREESTNEKLFF
TRBV19 | NA | CASSVRAFPGYNEQFF
TRBV27 | NA | CAIGGRDTYEQYF
TRBV9 | NA | CASSVAQGLGTEAFF
TRBV7-2 | TRBD1 | CASSPGTGSSPLHF